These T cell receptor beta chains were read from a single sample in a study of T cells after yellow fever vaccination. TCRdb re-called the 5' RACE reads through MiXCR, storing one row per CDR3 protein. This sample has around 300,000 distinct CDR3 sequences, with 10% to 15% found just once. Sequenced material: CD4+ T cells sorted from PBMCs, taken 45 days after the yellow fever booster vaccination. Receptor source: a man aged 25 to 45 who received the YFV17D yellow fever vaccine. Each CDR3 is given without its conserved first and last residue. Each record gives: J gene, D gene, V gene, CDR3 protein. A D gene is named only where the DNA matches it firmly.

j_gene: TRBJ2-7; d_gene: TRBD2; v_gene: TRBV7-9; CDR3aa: ASRTTSGRPYEQY
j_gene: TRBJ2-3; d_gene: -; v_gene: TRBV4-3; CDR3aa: ASSQGVLSSGTDTQY
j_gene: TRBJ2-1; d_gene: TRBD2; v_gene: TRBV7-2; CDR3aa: ASSWVAGGGYNEQF
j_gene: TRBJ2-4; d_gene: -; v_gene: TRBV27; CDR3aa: ASSSQGGNIQY
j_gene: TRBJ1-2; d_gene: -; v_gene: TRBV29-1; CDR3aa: SVGFRDYGYT
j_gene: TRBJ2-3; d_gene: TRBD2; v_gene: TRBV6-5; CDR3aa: ASSYILAGGVDTQY
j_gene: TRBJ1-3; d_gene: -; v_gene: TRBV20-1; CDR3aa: SARVQGTAGNTIY
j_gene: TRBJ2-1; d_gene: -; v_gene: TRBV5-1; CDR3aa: ASSGMGTDLASYNEQF
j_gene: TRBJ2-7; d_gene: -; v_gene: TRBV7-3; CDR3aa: ASSLRGDHEQY
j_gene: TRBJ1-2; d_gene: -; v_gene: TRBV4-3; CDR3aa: ASSQDNRVGYT
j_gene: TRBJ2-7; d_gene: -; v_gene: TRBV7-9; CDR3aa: ASSPSIEQY
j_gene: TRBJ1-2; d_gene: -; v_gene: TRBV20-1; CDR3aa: SARAYDGTYGYT
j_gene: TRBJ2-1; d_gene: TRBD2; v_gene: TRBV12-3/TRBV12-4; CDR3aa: ASSASGSWDNEQF
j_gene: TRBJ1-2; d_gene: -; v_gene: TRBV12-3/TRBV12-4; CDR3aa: ASSPLLGYT
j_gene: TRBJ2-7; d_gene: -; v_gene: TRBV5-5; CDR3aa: ASSLAPRTSYEQY
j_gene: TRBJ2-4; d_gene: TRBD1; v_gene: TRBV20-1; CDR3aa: STFRQGNIQY
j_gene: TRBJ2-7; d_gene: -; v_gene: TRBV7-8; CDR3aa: ASSYVGGYEQY
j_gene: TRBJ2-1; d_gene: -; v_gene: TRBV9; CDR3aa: ASSVAGEGSSYNEQF
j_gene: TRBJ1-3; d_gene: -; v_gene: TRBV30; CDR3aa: AWSVRGPGNTIY
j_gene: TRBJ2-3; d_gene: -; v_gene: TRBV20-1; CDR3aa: SARGWLGTDTQY
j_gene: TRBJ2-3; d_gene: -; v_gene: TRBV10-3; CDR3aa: AISGILRGGTDTQY
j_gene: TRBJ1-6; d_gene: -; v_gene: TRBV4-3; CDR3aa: ASSQGGAGNSPLH
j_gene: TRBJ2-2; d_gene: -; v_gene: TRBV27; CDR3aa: ASSPRVAGELF
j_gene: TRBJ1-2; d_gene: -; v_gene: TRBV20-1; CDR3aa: SGGDGYT
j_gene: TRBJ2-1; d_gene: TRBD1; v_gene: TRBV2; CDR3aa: ASSDLVGGVEQF
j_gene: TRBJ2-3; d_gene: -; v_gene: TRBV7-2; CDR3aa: ASSLMGTYGDTQY
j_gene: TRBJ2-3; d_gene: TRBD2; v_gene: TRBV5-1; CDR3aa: ASSLGLAGVDTQY
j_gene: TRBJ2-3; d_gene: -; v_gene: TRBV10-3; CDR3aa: AIRGTTGDTQY
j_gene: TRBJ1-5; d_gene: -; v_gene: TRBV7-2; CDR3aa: ASSINTGYSNQPQH
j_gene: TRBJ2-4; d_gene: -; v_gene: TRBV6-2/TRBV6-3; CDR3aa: ASSFQRTGLAKNIQY
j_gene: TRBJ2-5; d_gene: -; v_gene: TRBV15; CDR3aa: ATSRGGGETQY
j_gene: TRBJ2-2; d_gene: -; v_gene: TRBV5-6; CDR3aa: ASSLGDTGELF
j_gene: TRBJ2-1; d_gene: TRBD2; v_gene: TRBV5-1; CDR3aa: ASSLDGLAEQRRF